Listed below are T cell receptor beta chains from one sample, sequenced in a study of T cell repertoires in cytomegalovirus infection. TCRdb fed the reads into MiXCR, producing one record per CDR3 protein. The table includes tens of thousands of distinct CDR3 sequences, about 24% detected once. Their antigen targets remain unknown. This sample comprised CD8+ T cells from cultured PBMCs, obtained from culture after CMV antigen stimulation. Source of these receptors: a human donor in good health (CMV status not recorded). Some clones in this sample may be carry-over from other donors' samples. Both conserved end residues are part of each CDR3. Each record gives: CDR3 DNA, CDR3 protein, V gene, clone size, J gene, D gene. D genes are given only for firm matches. The size field is filled for only some rows; it gives once, few, many or a size class.

TGTGCCAGCAGCCAACCGACCAACGTCCTGACTTTC	CASSQPTNVLTF	TRBV11-3	few	TRBJ2-6	NA
TGTGCCTGGAGTGTCCAGGGAAACATTCAGTACTTC	CAWSVQGNIQYF	TRBV30	NA	TRBJ2-4	NA
TGTGCCAGCAGCTCAGGGAGTGGGCAGCCCCAGCATTTT	CASSSGSGQPQHF	TRBV11-2	NA	TRBJ1-5	NA
TGTGCCACCAGCAGATCGACAGGGACCCGCTATGGCTACACCTTC	CATSRSTGTRYGYTF	TRBV15	NA	TRBJ1-2	TRBD1
TGTGCCAGCGGCCGGGACAGCTTGAGCTCTGGAAACACCATATATTTT	CASGRDSLSSGNTIYF	TRBV7-2	many	TRBJ1-3	TRBD1
TGTGCCAGCAGCTTGCGGCTCCCCCTGGACTTC	CASSLRLPLDF	TRBV7-9	NA	TRBJ2-5	NA
TGTGCCAGCAGCTTCATGAATGAGCAGTTCTTC	CASSFMNEQFF	TRBV7-9	NA	TRBJ2-1	NA
TGTGCCAGCTTCCAAGGGGGAGGCACTGAAGCTTTCTTT	CASFQGGGTEAFF	TRBV7-9	many	TRBJ1-1	NA
TGTGCCAGTTCTCCGGACAGGGGGCCAGAAGATACGCAGTATTTT	CASSPDRGPEDTQYF	TRBV19	few	TRBJ2-3	TRBD1
TGTGCCAGTAGCGCCGTTTGGGGGCGTTGGGACACTGAAGCTTTCTTT	CASSAVWGRWDTEAFF	TRBV19	few	TRBJ1-1	NA